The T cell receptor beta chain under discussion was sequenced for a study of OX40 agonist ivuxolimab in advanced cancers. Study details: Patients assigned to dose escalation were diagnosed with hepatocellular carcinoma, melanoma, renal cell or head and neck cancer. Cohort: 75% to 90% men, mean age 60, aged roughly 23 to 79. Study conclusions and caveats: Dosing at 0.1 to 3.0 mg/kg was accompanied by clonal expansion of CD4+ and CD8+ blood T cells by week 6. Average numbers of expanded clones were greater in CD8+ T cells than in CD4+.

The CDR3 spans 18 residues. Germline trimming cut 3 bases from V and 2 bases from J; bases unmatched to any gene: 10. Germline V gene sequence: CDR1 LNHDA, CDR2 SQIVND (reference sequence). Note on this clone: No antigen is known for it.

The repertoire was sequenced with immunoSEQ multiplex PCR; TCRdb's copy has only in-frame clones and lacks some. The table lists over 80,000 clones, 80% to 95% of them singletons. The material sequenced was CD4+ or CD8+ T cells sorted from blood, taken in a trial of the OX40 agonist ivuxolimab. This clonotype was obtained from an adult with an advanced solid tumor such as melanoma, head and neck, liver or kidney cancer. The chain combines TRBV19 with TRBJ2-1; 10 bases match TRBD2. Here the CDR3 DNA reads TGTGCCAGTAGTATGTTAGCGGGGGGTCCCCCAACCTACAATGAGCAGTTCTTC. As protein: CASSMLAGGPPTYNEQFF.